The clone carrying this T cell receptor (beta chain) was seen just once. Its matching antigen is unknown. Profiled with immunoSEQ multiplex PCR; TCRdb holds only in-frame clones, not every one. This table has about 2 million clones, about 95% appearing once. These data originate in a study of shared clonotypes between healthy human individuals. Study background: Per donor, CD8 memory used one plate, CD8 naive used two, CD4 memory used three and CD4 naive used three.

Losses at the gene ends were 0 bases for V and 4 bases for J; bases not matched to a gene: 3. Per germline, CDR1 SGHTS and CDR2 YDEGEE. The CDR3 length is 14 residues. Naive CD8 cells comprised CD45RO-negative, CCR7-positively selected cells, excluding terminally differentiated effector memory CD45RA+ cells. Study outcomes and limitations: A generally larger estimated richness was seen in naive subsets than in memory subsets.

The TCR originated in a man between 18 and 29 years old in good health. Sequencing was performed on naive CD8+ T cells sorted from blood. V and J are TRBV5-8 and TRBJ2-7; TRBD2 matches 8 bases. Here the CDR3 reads CASSLAGGGYEQYF. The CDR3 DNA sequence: TGTGCCAGCAGCTTGGCCGGGGGGGGGTACGAGCAGTACTTC.